Listed here is a single T cell receptor beta chain. Its antigen is still unknown. TCR beta CDR3 region amplification was performed from RNA transcripts. Using the HTBI primer set, a first-round RT-PCR was run on the TCR CDR3. TCRdb called the multiplex PCR reads again in MiXCR, with one record for every CDR3 protein. The sample lists 480,000 or so distinct CDR3 sequences, around 15% occurring once. This entry comes from a study of T cells in Graves' hyperthyroidism and ophthalmopathy. Study at large: Peripheral blood was obtained at initial diagnosis, preceding any treatment.

Study outcomes and limitations: Most expanded thyroid clonotypes above 0.001 also appeared in blood. Separating ophthalmopathy from stable hyperthyroidism was achieved by a 13 V-J model.

The germline V and J ends were trimmed by 3 bases and 4 bases, with 18 bases remaining between them. Germline assignment: CDR1 LNHNV and CDR2 YYDKDF (reference sequence). This CDR3 has 17 amino acids. Diagnosing involved the use of clinical symptoms, serum thyroxine and TRAb, thyroid ultrasound and orbital computed tomography. The sequence derives from a young woman with Graves' hyperthyroidism. Sequencing was done on a sample of blood. The chain carries TRBV15 and TRBJ2-2, with a tentative D call TRBD1 (6 bases). Written as DNA, the CDR3 is TGTGCCACCAGCAGCGGACAGTCGGATCGGGTCACCGGGGAGCTGTTTTTT. It translates to CATSSGQSDRVTGELFF.